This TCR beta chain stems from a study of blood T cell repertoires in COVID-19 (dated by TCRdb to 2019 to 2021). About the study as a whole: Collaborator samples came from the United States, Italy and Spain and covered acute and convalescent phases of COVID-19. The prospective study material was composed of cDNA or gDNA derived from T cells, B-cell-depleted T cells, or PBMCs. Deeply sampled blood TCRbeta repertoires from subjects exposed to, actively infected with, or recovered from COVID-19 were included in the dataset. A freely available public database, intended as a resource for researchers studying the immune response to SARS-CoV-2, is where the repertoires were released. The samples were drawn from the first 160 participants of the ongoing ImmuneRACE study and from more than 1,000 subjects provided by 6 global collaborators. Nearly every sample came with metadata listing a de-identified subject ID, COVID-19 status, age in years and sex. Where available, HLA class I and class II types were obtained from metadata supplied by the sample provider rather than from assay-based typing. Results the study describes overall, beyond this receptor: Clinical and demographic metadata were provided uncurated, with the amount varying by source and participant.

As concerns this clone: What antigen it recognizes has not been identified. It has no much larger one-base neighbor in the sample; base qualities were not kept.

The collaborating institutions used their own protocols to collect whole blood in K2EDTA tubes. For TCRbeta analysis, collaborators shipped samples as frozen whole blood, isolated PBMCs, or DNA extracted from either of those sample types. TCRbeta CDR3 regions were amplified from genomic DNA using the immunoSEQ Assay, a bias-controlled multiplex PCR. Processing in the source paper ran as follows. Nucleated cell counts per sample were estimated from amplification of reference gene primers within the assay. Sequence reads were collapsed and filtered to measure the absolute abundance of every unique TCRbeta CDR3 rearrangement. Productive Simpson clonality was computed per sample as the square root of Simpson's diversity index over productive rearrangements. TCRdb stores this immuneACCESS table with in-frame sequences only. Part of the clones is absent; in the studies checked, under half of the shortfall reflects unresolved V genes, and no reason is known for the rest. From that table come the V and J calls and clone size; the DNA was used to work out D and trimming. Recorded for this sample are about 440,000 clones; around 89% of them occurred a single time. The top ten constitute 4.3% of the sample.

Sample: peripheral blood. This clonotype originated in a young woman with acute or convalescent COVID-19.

The CDR3 region: CATSDFGESWTEAFF. The nucleotide sequence reads as follows: TGTGCCACCAGTGATTTCGGGGAGTCCTGGACTGAAGCTTTCTTT. The chain joins TRBV24-1 to TRBJ1-1, with no reliable assignment of the D segment. Per the germline V gene, KGHDR is the CDR1 and SFDVKD is the CDR2. From the cysteine up to the phenylalanine, the CDR3 has a length of 15 residues. Kept here is only the CDR3 DNA, which spans 45 bases and is read in frame from base 1. The junction shows trimming of 1 base on V and 5 bases on J, plus 13 bases between the germline ends.